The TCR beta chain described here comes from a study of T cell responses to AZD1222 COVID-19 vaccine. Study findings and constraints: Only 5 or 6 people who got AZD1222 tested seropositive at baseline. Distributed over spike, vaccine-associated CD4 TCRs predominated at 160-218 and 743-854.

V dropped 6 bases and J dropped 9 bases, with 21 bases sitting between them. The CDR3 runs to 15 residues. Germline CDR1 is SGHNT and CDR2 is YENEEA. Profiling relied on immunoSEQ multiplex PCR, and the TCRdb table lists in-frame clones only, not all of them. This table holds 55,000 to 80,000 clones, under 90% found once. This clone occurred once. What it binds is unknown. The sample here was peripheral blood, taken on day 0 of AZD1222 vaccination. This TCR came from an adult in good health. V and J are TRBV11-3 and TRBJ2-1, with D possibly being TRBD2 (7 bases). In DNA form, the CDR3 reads TGTGCCAGCAGTTTAACTGCGGGGGCCGGCGGTGAGCAGTTCTTC. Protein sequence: CASSLTAGAGGEQFF.